This T cell receptor (beta chain) derives from a study of T-cell memory formation after mild COVID-19. Findings of the study overall: A second wave expanding day 15 to 37 was CD4+-biased; contracting clones were balanced. Among contracting clones, CD4+ were mainly CM/EM and CD8+ enriched in EMRA. Proof of SARS-CoV-2 specificity was absent for the second-wave clones that crested on day 37.

Constant-segment primers and 5'RACE yielded cDNA libraries for TCR alpha and TCR beta, each carrying sample barcodes and UMIs. TCRdb analysed the 5' RACE reads with MiXCR anew, one entry per CDR3 protein. The table shows 250,000 or so distinct CDR3 sequences, with roughly a tenth occurring only once. From germline, CDR1 is SGHRS and CDR2 YFSETQ. Between the trimmed V and J ends, which lost 4 bases and 3 bases, there was a span of 13 bases. The CDR3 is 14 residues long. This clonotype was recorded many times. Its matching antigen is unknown. The specimen sequenced was PBMCs or a T cell subset sorted from them (not recorded which). The origin of this receptor is a man between 18 and 35 years old who had mild COVID-19 (a few samples of this study predate the infection). Cell type and time point are not known. The V and J genes are TRBV5-1 and TRBJ1-1, with D possibly TRBD1 on 5 matching bases. The CDR3: CASSDAGKDTEAFF. CDR3 coding DNA: TGCGCCAGCAGCGATGCAGGGAAAGACACTGAAGCTTTCTTT.